These T cell receptor beta chains were read from a single sample in a study of blood T cell repertoires in COVID-19. Data came from immunoSEQ multiplex PCR; TCRdb stores just in-frame clones and leaves some out. This sample has 100,000 or so clones, with 80% to 90% found just once. Sequencing was done on a sample of PBMCs or T cells enriched from blood (not recorded which). The receptors come from a woman between 50 and 59 years old who had recovered from COVID-19. Both conserved end residues are part of each CDR3. Fields, in order: clone size, J gene, V gene, D gene, CDR3 protein, CDR3 DNA. The D gene is left open where the match is weak. For some rows the clone size is stated as once, few or many, or as a class when expanded; others skip it.

>NA|TRBJ1-2|TRBV27|TRBD1
CANSSSGTGGYGYTF
TGTGCCAACAGTTCCTCCGGGACAGGAGGCTATGGCTACACCTTC
>NA|TRBJ1-4|TRBV19|NA
CASKPQTGFNEKLFF
TGTGCCAGTAAACCCCAAACAGGGTTTAATGAAAAACTGTTTTTT
>once|TRBJ2-7|TRBV28|TRBD1
CASSLLTGTAYEQYF
TGTGCCAGCAGTTTATTAACCGGGACAGCCTACGAGCAGTACTTC
>NA|TRBJ2-6|TRBV27|TRBD2
CASSPLGLGAGANVLTF
TGTGCCAGCAGTCCCTTAGGACTAGGGGCTGGGGCCAACGTCCTGACTTTC
>NA|TRBJ1-6|TRBV28|NA
CASSFGYSPLHF
TGTGCCAGCAGTTTTGGCTATTCACCCCTCCACTTT
>NA|TRBJ2-2|TRBV28|TRBD1
CASSLTGGSNTGELFF
TGTGCCAGCAGTTTAACAGGGGGTTCGAACACCGGGGAGCTGTTTTTT
>NA|TRBJ2-7|TRBV5-1|NA
CASSFSQGANEQYF
TGCGCCAGCAGCTTCTCACAGGGAGCAAACGAGCAGTACTTC
>NA|TRBJ2-5|TRBV9|NA
CASSVAEGGETQYF
TGTGCCAGCAGCGTAGCGGAGGGAGGAGAGACCCAGTACTTC
>NA|TRBJ1-1|TRBV27|TRBD1
CASSLLSGGRTEAFF
TGTGCCAGCAGTTTATTGTCAGGGGGCAGGACTGAAGCTTTCTTT
>NA|TRBJ2-1|TRBV28|NA
CATGLARAGLNEQFF
TGTGCCACCGGGCTAGCGCGGGCCGGTTTGAATGAGCAGTTCTTC
>NA|TRBJ1-4|TRBV5-1|NA
CASSGGQQYNEKLFF
TGCGCCAGCAGCGGAGGACAGCAGTATAATGAAAAACTGTTTTTT
>NA|TRBJ1-1|TRBV29-1|TRBD1
CSATGTANTEAFF
TGCAGCGCGACCGGGACAGCAAACACTGAAGCTTTCTTT
>NA|TRBJ2-2|TRBV28|NA
CASSPTSSVNTGELFF
TGTGCCAGCAGCCCAACTAGTTCAGTGAACACCGGGGAGCTGTTTTTT
>NA|TRBJ1-1|TRBV2|TRBD1
CASSWGQRITEAFF
TGTGCCAGCAGCTGGGGACAGAGGATTACTGAAGCTTTCTTT
>few|TRBJ1-3|TRBV27|NA
CASSPRGGGNTIYF
TGTGCCAGCAGTCCCCGGGGGGGCGGAAACACCATATATTTT
>NA|TRBJ2-5|TRBV9|TRBD1
CASSEGTGGLETQYF
TGTGCCAGCAGCGAGGGGACAGGGGGCCTGGAGACCCAGTACTTC
>once|TRBJ1-4|TRBV28|NA
CASSLVQGGEKLFF
TGTGCCAGCAGTTTGGTTCAGGGAGGCGAAAAACTGTTTTTT
>NA|TRBJ2-7|TRBV5-1|NA
CASSLAGGRPSEQYF
TGCGCCAGCAGCTTGGCCGGGGGGCGCCCCTCCGAGCAGTACTTC
>NA|TRBJ1-5|TRBV28|NA
CASSLLIGGNQPQHF
TGTGCCAGCAGTTTACTGATAGGGGGCAATCAGCCCCAGCATTTT
>NA|TRBJ1-6|TRBV30|NA
CAWSLYDYRGGALSSPLHF
TGTGCCTGGAGTCTCTACGACTATCGCGGGGGGGCCCTTAGTTCACCCCTCCACTTT
>few|TRBJ1-4|TRBV6-5|NA
CASSPQNEKLFF
TGTGCCAGCAGTCCCCAAAATGAAAAACTGTTTTTT
>once|TRBJ2-5|TRBV27|TRBD2
CASSPGTNWGTQYF
TGTGCCAGCAGCCCCGGGACTAACTGGGGGACCCAGTACTTC
>NA|TRBJ2-1|TRBV29-1|NA
CSVGQGGYNEQFF
TGCAGCGTTGGGCAGGGGGGCTACAATGAGCAGTTCTTC
>NA|TRBJ2-3|TRBV11-2|TRBD2
CASSFPAGGLAGEGDTQYF
TGTGCCAGCAGCTTTCCCGCCGGGGGACTAGCGGGAGAAGGGGATACGCAGTATTTT
>NA|TRBJ2-2|TRBV18|TRBD1
CASSAQGANTGELFF
TGTGCCAGCTCAGCTCAGGGGGCCAACACCGGGGAGCTGTTTTTT
>NA|TRBJ2-7|TRBV7-6|TRBD1
CASSFGTGPSYEQYF
TGTGCCAGCAGCTTCGGGACAGGGCCCTCTTACGAGCAGTACTTC
>NA|TRBJ2-7|TRBV9|TRBD2
CASSAGYGTNYEQYF
TGTGCCAGCAGCGCAGGCTACGGGACTAACTACGAGCAGTACTTC
>NA|TRBJ1-2|TRBV6-5|NA
CASSYGAETYGYTF
TGTGCCAGCAGTTACGGGGCGGAAACCTATGGCTACACCTTC
>NA|TRBJ2-1|TRBV6-1|NA
CASSEAAPGVGEQFF
TGTGCCAGCAGTGAAGCAGCCCCAGGGGTGGGTGAGCAGTTCTTC
>NA|TRBJ2-6|TRBV19|TRBD1
CASTPWDRGAGANVLTF
TGTGCCAGTACCCCGTGGGACAGGGGGGCTGGGGCCAACGTCCTGACTTTC
>NA|TRBJ1-2|TRBV19|NA
CATSQGVNYGYTF
TGTGCCACTTCACAGGGTGTGAACTATGGCTACACCTTC
>NA|TRBJ1-4|TRBV7-9|NA
CASSLSQLGEKLFF
TGTGCCAGCAGCTTATCACAGTTGGGCGAAAAACTGTTTTTT
>NA|TRBJ2-2|TRBV10-3|NA
CAIRKDGGYSTGELFF
TGTGCCATCAGAAAGGACGGCGGGTATTCCACCGGGGAGCTGTTTTTT
>NA|TRBJ1-1|TRBV6-1|TRBD1
CASSALPGQGGTEAFF
TGTGCCAGCAGTGCACTGCCCGGACAGGGCGGGACTGAAGCTTTCTTT
>NA|TRBJ1-5|TRBV28|NA
CASSPVWGGQPQHF
TGTGCCAGCTCCCCCGTTTGGGGGGGACAGCCCCAGCATTTT
>NA|TRBJ1-4|TRBV4-1|NA
CASSQEFGGLTEKLFF
TGCGCCAGCAGCCAAGAATTCGGGGGATTAACTGAAAAACTGTTTTTT
>few|TRBJ1-3|TRBV24-1|NA
CATSDRTASGNTIYF
TGTGCCACCAGTGACCGGACAGCCTCTGGAAACACCATATATTTT